This T cell receptor (beta chain) originates from a study of T cell changes during pregnancy in multiple sclerosis. This CDR3 region has 18 residues. Here immunoSEQ multiplex PCR was the method, and the copy in TCRdb shows in-frame clones only, minus some. The table shows about 33,000 clones, with roughly 92% occurring only once. The sample comprised PBMCs (not recorded whether the cells were cultured). This chain connects TRBV5-2 to TRBJ2-6; the table assigns TRBD2, which was not confirmed against the DNA. TRBV5-2 is annotated as a pseudogene. This TCR derives from a female donor with multiple sclerosis, enrolled in a pregnancy study. The CDR3 loop reads CASNILRSTQSRANVLTF. Here the CDR3 DNA reads TGTGCCAGCAATATTCTGAGGAGTACACAAAGTCGGGCCAACGTCCTGACTTTC.